Following are 22 T cell receptor beta chains from one sample sequenced in a study of cytomegalovirus exposure and HLA in healthy donors. Both 60 Vbeta primers and 13 Jbeta primers went into the PCR. Assay: immunoSEQ multiplex PCR; the TCRdb copy retains only in-frame clones and omits some. The sample lists roughly 150,000 clones; around two thirds were seen once. The source material was PBMCs. These receptors were taken from a man aged 30 to 39 in good health and CMV-seropositive.

This clone was found a few times. V usage is TRBV6-6 and J usage is TRBJ2-3; 8 bases map to TRBD2. Looked up from germline, CDR1 is MNHNY and CDR2 is SVGAGI (reference sequence). Unmatched junction bases numbered 7, after V lost 6 bases and J lost 2 bases. This CDR3 has 15 amino acids. This chain's CDR3 is CASRPTSGPTDTQYF. CDR3 DNA: TGTGCCAGCAGGCCTACTAGCGGACCCACAGATACGCAGTATTTT.

This chain uses TRBV19 with TRBJ2-1; TRBD2 matches at 12 bases. J lost 5 bases, V lost 5 bases, and 4 bases had no gene match. The CDR3 length is 15 residues. Germline CDR1 is LNHDA and CDR2 is SQIVND (reference sequence). The CDR3, as DNA: TGTGCCAGTAGTCCGCGGACTAGCGGGGACAATGAGCAGTTCTTC. It specifies CASSPRTSGDNEQFF.

The chain is built from TRBV25-1 and TRBJ2-3, with TRBD2 matching 7 bases. Trimming at V came to 0 bases and at J to 5 bases, leaving 14 bases not matched to a gene. Looked up from germline, CDR1 is MGHDK and CDR2 is SYGVNS. The CDR3 spans 18 residues. The CDR3 protein is CASSEYLREGRGVDTQYF. In DNA form, the CDR3 reads TGTGCCAGCAGTGAATATCTGAGGGAGGGGCGAGGTGTAGATACGCAGTATTTT.

The rearrangement uses TRBV7-9 and TRBJ1-4, with D hard to call. Germline CDR1 reads SEHNR; CDR2 reads FQNEAQ (reference sequence). Trimming cost V 2 bases and J 4 bases, with 17 bases left between them. The CDR3 is 17 residues long. CDR3 sequence reads: CASSLREGTQFNEKLFF. The CDR3 bases are TGTGCCAGCAGCTTAAGGGAGGGAACCCAATTTAATGAAAAACTGTTTTTT.

In nucleotides, the CDR3 is TGTGCCAGCAGTTACTCTCGGCGGGAGTACCACGAGCAGTACTTC. As protein: CASSYSRREYHEQYF. The chain employs TRBV6-5 and TRBJ2-7, with 7 bases identical to TRBD2. Unmatched junction bases numbered 7, after V lost 0 bases and J lost 5 bases. Looked up from germline, CDR1 is MNHEY and CDR2 is SVGAGI. The CDR3 consists of 15 residues.

The rearrangement uses TRBV28 and TRBJ1-1, with a possible D match to TRBD1 (6 bases). Trimming took off 4 bases at V and 1 base at J, with 16 bases between the two ends. This CDR3 is built from 16 residues. Germline V gene sequence: CDR1 MDHEN, CDR2 SYDVKM. CDR3 region: CASSSLLGGANTEAFF. Written as DNA, the CDR3 is TGTGCCAGCAGTTCCCTCCTCGGGGGGGCGAACACTGAAGCTTTCTTT. Filled out from reference TRBV28 and TRBJ1-1, the complete variable domain reads DVKVTQSSRYLVKRTGEKVFLECVQDMDHENMFWYRQDPGLGLRLIYFSYDVKMKEKGDIPEGYSVSREKKERFSLILESASTNQTSMYLCASSSLLGGANTEAFFGQGTRLTVV.

V usage is TRBV11-2 and J usage is TRBJ2-1, with TRBD2 as a possible D gene (7 bases). This CDR3 is 14 amino acids long. Deletions cut 5 bases from V and 15 bases from J, with 23 bases between. Germline CDR1 and CDR2: SGHAT and FQNNGV. The CDR3 coding sequence is TGTGCCAGCAGCCCCCAGGCTGGCCAAAGGGGGGGGTTCTTC. Protein product: CASSPQAGQRGGFF.

V is TRBV7-8 and J is TRBJ2-1; the match to TRBD2 covers 7 bases. The germline V gene encodes CDR1 SGHVS and CDR2 FQNEAQ. CDR3 length: 17 amino acids. After removal of 5 bases from V and 2 bases from J, the junction contained 12 bases not matched to a gene. CDR3 nucleotide sequence: TGTGCCAGCAGCCCACGGAGCGTAGCGGGTCCCTACAATGAGCAGTTCTTC. It is translated as CASSPRSVAGPYNEQFF.

This chain joins TRBV5-4 and TRBJ2-7; TRBD1 agrees at 9 bases. The ends lost 4 bases at V and 2 bases at J; junction bases unmatched: 7. CDR1 is SGHNT, CDR2 YYREEE, per germline (reference sequence). CDR3 size: 15 residues. CDR3 residues: CASSIGQGLAYEQYF. CDR3 coding DNA: TGTGCCAGCAGCATAGGACAGGGGCTTGCCTACGAGCAGTACTTC.

The rearrangement links TRBV5-4 to TRBJ2-5, with TRBD1 matching over 8 bases. The CDR3 loop spans 15 amino acids. The J segment lost 4 bases and the V segment lost 0 bases, leaving 5 bases of the junction unmatched. CDR1 is SGHNT and CDR2 is YYREEE in the germline V gene (reference sequence). CDR3 sequence reads: CASSLGTGTGETQYF. In nucleotides, the CDR3 is TGTGCCAGCAGCTTGGGGACAGGGACTGGAGAGACCCAGTACTTC.

The chain uses TRBV9 and TRBJ1-4; a weak D match, TRBD1 (6 bases). V was trimmed by 0 bases and J by 4 bases, leaving 13 bases between them. Germline V gene lookup returns CDR1 SGDLS and CDR2 YYNGEE. This CDR3 is 16 amino acids long. The CDR3 protein is CASSVGPDSLNEKLFF. The CDR3 coding sequence is TGTGCCAGCAGCGTAGGTCCGGACAGCCTTAATGAAAAACTGTTTTTT. The full variable domain, with the rest looked up from reference TRBV9 and TRBJ1-4, is DSGVTQTPKHLITATGQRVTLRCSPRSGDLSVYWYQQSLDQGLQFLIQYYNGEERAKGNILERFSAQQFPDLHSELNLSSLELGDSALYFCASSVGPDSLNEKLFFGSGTQLSVL.

The chain carries TRBV7-6 and TRBJ1-5, with 9 bases matching TRBD1. The CDR3 is 14 residues long. Looked up from germline, CDR1 is SGHVS and CDR2 is FNYEAQ. J was trimmed by 6 bases and V by 5 bases; bases with no gene match: 5. The CDR3 DNA sequence: TGTGCCAGCAGCCCCGGGACAGGGCCTCAGCCCCAGCATTTT. Its protein product is CASSPGTGPQPQHF. The full variable domain, with the rest looked up from reference TRBV7-6 and TRBJ1-5, is GAGVSQSPRYKVTKRGQDVALRCDPISGHVSLYWYRQALGQGPEFLTYFNYEAQQDKSGLPNDRFSAERPEGSISTLTIQRTEQRDSAMYRCASSPGTGPQPQHFGDGTRLSIL.

This chain uses TRBV19 with TRBJ2-1; 7 bases align to TRBD1. V lost 3 bases, J lost 8 bases, and 7 bases stayed unmatched. This CDR3 contains 14 residues. Germline V lookup: CDR1 LNHDA, CDR2 SQIVND (reference sequence). CDR3: CASSIERQGYEQFF. CDR3 bases: TGTGCCAGTAGTATTGAGAGACAGGGCTATGAGCAGTTCTTC.

This chain connects TRBV4-1 to TRBJ2-5; 12 bases line up with TRBD2. The V gene end was trimmed by 0 bases and the J gene end by 5 bases; junction bases not matched to a gene: 19. The CDR3 length is 21 residues. Germline CDR1 and CDR2: MGHRA and YSYEKL. CDR3 DNA sequence: TGCGCCAGCAGCCAAGACGATTCAAGACGTCTAGCGGGAGGGCGAAGCGAGACCCAGTACTTC. Protein sequence: CASSQDDSRRLAGGRSETQYF.

The rearrangement uses TRBV11-2 and TRBJ2-7; 11 bases fit TRBD2. The CDR3 runs 15 residues. The trim removed 3 bases at V and 1 base at J, leaving 2 bases unmatched. Germline CDR1 is SGHAT and CDR2 is FQNNGV. The CDR3 bases are TGTGCCAGCAGCTTCACTAGCGGGAGTTCCTACGAGCAGTACTTC. It encodes CASSFTSGSSYEQYF.

The rearrangement links TRBV6-4 to TRBJ1-1; D call uncertain. CDR3 length equals 14 residues. Germline V gene data show CDR1 as MRHNA and CDR2 as SNTAGT. Trimming removed 2 bases from V and 5 bases from J, with 12 bases in between. In nucleotides, the CDR3 is TGTGCCAGCAGTGACACCAGGCGAGGGACTGAAGCTTTCTTT. It encodes CASSDTRRGTEAFF.

The V and J genes are TRBV28 and TRBJ1-2, with D possibly being TRBD1 (5 bases). Germline values: CDR1 MDHEN, CDR2 SYDVKM. The V end was cut by 8 bases, the J end by 4 bases, with 17 bases between. This CDR3 region has 14 residues. CDR3 in DNA: TGTGCCAGCGAACGAGACAGCGCATCCTATGGCTACACCTTC. Translating gives CASERDSASYGYTF.

The gene calls are TRBV27 and TRBJ2-7; the D gene is possibly TRBD2 (6 bases). The length of the CDR3 is 14 residues. V was shortened by 1 base and J by 0 bases, with 7 bases between the two germline ends. Looked up from germline, CDR1 is MNHEY and CDR2 is SMNVEV (reference sequence). The CDR3 bases are TGTGCCAGCAGTTTATTCGGGAGCTCCTACGAGCAGTACTTC. It encodes CASSLFGSSYEQYF.

The rearrangement joins TRBV13 to TRBJ2-1; 12 bases align to TRBD2. CDR1 and CDR2 from the germline V gene are PRHDT and FYEKMQ (reference sequence). The CDR3 totals 16 residues. V dropped 2 bases and J dropped 10; count of bases not matched to a gene: 9. The CDR3: CASSLSRLAGVGEQFF. The CDR3 nucleotides read TGTGCCAGCAGCTTAAGTCGACTAGCGGGAGTAGGAGAGCAGTTCTTC.

This chain links TRBV28 with TRBJ1-2; D not resolved. The germline CDR1 and CDR2 sequences are MDHEN and SYDVKM. CDR3 length equals 13 residues. Deletions cut 6 bases from V and 0 bases from J, with 8 bases between. DNA of the CDR3: TGTGCCAGCAGACCTGACACTAACTATGGCTACACCTTC. This translates into CASRPDTNYGYTF.

This sequence joins TRBV29-1 and TRBJ2-7; 10 bases are shared with TRBD1. V lost 2 bases to trimming and J lost 7 bases; unmatched junction nucleotides: 5. Germline V gives CDR1 SQVTM, CDR2 ANQGSEA. CDR3 length equals 13 residues. CDR3 protein: CSVESGTGEEQYF. The CDR3 nucleotides read TGCAGCGTTGAATCGGGGACAGGGGAGGAGCAGTACTTC.

This clone was detected a few times. Other DNA variants within this sample encode the same CDR3. The chain combines TRBV27 with TRBJ2-5, with 10 nucleotides matching TRBD2. This CDR3 spans 15 amino acids. Germline CDR1 MNHEY, CDR2 SMNVEV (reference sequence). Trimming removed 3 bases from V and 3 bases from J; junction bases left unmatched: 4. The CDR3 nucleotides are TGTGCCAGCAGTTTGAGCGGGAGGGCCGAAGAGACCCAGTACTTC. Translating gives CASSLSGRAEETQYF.